This passage covers 17 T cell receptor beta chains from one sample sequenced in a study of CD8 T cells in Susac syndrome. cDNA came from about 0.46 to 1 ug RNA primed by random hexamers. TCRdb fed the immunoSEQ multiplex PCR reads into MiXCR, producing one record per CDR3 protein. The profile shows approximately 170,000 distinct CDR3 sequences, about 90% of them singletons. Sequencing was performed on CD4+ T cells from PBMCs. The source of these receptors is a human donor in good health.

The CDR3 region is CASSPSIGGTSTDTQYF. CDR3 sequence (DNA): TGTGCCAGCAGCCCCTCCATCGGAGGGACCAGCACAGATACGCAGTATTTT. The chain joins TRBV5-4 to TRBJ2-3, with D maybe TRBD2 (6 bases). Germline V gene lookup returns CDR1 SGHNT and CDR2 YYREEE (reference sequence). This CDR3 is 17 amino acids long. Trimming cost V 4 bases and J 0 bases, with 18 bases left between them.

The chain combines TRBV10-3 with TRBJ2-3, with 7 bases aligning to TRBD2. The V gene's germline CDR1 is ENHRY and CDR2 SYGVKD. This CDR3 is 14 amino acids long. V shed 8 bases and J 2 bases; nucleotides not matched to a gene: 7. The CDR3 loop is CAIAGSGTTDTQYF. CDR3 DNA sequence: TGTGCCATCGCTGGGAGCGGGACCACAGATACGCAGTATTTT.

The count of this clonotype is one. V gene TRBV5-1 combines with J gene TRBJ2-1; 9 nucleotides match TRBD2. The V gene end was trimmed by 3 bases and the J gene end by 10 bases; junction bases not matched to a gene: 17. Germline V gene lookup returns CDR1 SGHRS and CDR2 YFSETQ. This CDR3 comprises 17 residues. In nucleotides, the CDR3 is TGCGCCAGCAGCTCCCTGGTAGCGGGAGCCGGGTCGAGGGAGCAGTTCTTC. Its translation is CASSSLVAGAGSREQFF. Using reference TRBV5-1 and TRBJ2-1 for the parts outside the CDR3, the full variable domain is KAGVTQTPRYLIKTRGQQVTLSCSPISGHRSVSWYQQTPGQGLQFLFEYFSETQRNKGNFPGRFSGRQFSNSRSEMNVSTLELGDSALYLCASSSLVAGAGSREQFFGPGTRLTVL.

CDR3 amino acids: CASSPRNWGGFGTEAFF. CDR3 DNA sequence: TGTGCCAGCAGTCCCCGGAACTGGGGGGGTTTTGGCACTGAAGCTTTCTTT. The chain is built from TRBV28 and TRBJ1-1; maybe TRBD1 (5 bases). Germline-derived CDR1 and CDR2 are MDHEN and SYDVKM. Deletions cut 5 bases from V and 4 bases from J, with 23 bases between. This CDR3 is 17 amino acids long.

The chain uses TRBV7-2 and TRBJ1-3; perhaps TRBD1 as D (6 bases). The CDR3 has 17 amino acids. V lost 0 bases and J 0 bases, leaving 12 bases between the germline ends. Germline V gene lookup returns CDR1 SGHTA and CDR2 FQGNSA. CDR3 in DNA: TGTGCCAGCAGCTTAGCCCAAGGGGGGGCCTCTGGAAACACCATATATTTT. Amino acid sequence: CASSLAQGGASGNTIYF.

The chain combines TRBV20-1 with TRBJ2-5; possibly TRBD2 for D (5 bases). V was trimmed by 0 bases and J by 1 base, leaving 9 bases between them. The CDR3 consists of 14 residues. Per the germline V gene, CDR1 is DFQATT and CDR2 is SNEGSKA (reference sequence). In DNA, the CDR3 is TGCAGTGCTAGAGATCGTCGGGGCCAAGAGACCCAGTACTTC. Amino acid sequence: CSARDRRGQETQYF.

The rearrangement joins TRBV6-5 to TRBJ1-1; possibly TRBD1 for D (6 bases). V was trimmed by 2 bases and J by 8 bases, leaving 9 bases between them. This CDR3 is built from 12 residues. Germline V lookup: CDR1 MNHEY, CDR2 SVGAGI. The CDR3 is CASSYPRGEAFF. CDR3 DNA: TGTGCCAGCAGTTACCCCAGGGGCGAAGCTTTCTTT.

J is TRBJ1-6 and V is TRBV7-9, with 7 bases aligning to TRBD1. The V segment lost 5 bases and the J segment 13 bases; nucleotides outside the gene matches: 8. The CDR3 contains 13 residues. Germline CDR1 is SEHNR and CDR2 is FQNEAQ (reference sequence). CDR3 sequence (DNA): TGTGCCAGCAGCCCCAGGGGGGGCACTCCCCTCCACTTT. Encoded protein: CASSPRGGTPLHF.

This clonotype came up a few times. The chain combines TRBV5-1 with TRBJ2-2, with unresolved D. Germline V gene data show CDR1 as SGHRS and CDR2 as YFSETQ. This CDR3 has 14 amino acids. The V end was cut by 0 bases, the J end by 2 bases, with 5 bases between. CDR3 residues: CASSLDSNTGELFF. CDR3 nucleotide sequence: TGCGCCAGCAGCTTGGACAGCAACACCGGGGAGCTGTTTTTT. Full variable domain (rest looked up from reference TRBV5-1 and TRBJ2-2): KAGVTQTPRYLIKTRGQQVTLSCSPISGHRSVSWYQQTPGQGLQFLFEYFSETQRNKGNFPGRFSGRQFSNSRSEMNVSTLELGDSALYLCASSLDSNTGELFFGEGSRLTVL.

V is TRBV5-5 and J is TRBJ1-5; 7 bases are shared with TRBD1. The germline gives CDR1 SGHKS, CDR2 YYEKEE (reference sequence). This CDR3 spans 14 amino acids. The junction had 4 bases not matched to a gene; V was cut back by 3 bases and J by 4 bases. CDR3 DNA sequence: TGTGCCAGCAGCTCTCAGGGGGGGAATCAGCCCCAGCATTTT. Its protein is CASSSQGGNQPQHF.

The V and J genes are TRBV12-3 or TRBV12-4 and TRBJ2-1, with TRBD2 as a possible D gene (6 bases). The CDR3 contains 12 residues. V was shortened by 6 bases and J by 8 bases, with 11 bases between the two germline ends. The CDR3 protein is CASRPGGYEQFF. The CDR3 nucleotides are TGTGCCAGCAGGCCCGGGGGTTATGAGCAGTTCTTC.

Only one count was recorded for this clonotype. The rearrangement joins TRBV29-1 to TRBJ2-4; 9 nucleotides agree with TRBD2. The V segment lost 4 bases and the J segment 2 bases; nucleotides outside the gene matches: 3. Germline V lookup: CDR1 SQVTM, CDR2 ANQGSEA. There are 14 residues in the CDR3. CDR3 sequence (DNA): TGCAGCGTTGCCAGCGGGAGGACCAAAAACATTCAGTACTTC. It encodes CSVASGRTKNIQYF.

V gene TRBV25-1 combines with J gene TRBJ1-5; D is possibly TRBD1 (5 bases). V shed 2 bases and J shed 6 bases, with 11 bases lying between them. Germline values: CDR1 MGHDK, CDR2 SYGVNS. This CDR3 has 14 residues. DNA of the CDR3: TGTGCCAGCAGTGAACAGGGTGGGGGTCAGCCCCAGCATTTT. This translates into CASSEQGGGQPQHF.

This rearrangement joins TRBV6-2 or TRBV6-3 to TRBJ2-3; tentatively, D is TRBD1 (6 bases). V was pared by 6 bases and J by 2 bases, with 21 bases between. Germline assignment: CDR1 MNHEY and CDR2 SVGEGT. The length of the CDR3 is 17 residues. This CDR3 reads CASSLQSDRTYTDTQYF. CDR3 sequence (DNA): TGTGCCAGCAGCCTACAATCCGACAGGACCTACACAGATACGCAGTATTTT.

This clonotype showed up just a few times. The V call is TRBV28, the J call TRBJ2-7; TRBD1 matches 8 bases. CDR3 size: 12 residues. Trimming cost V 8 bases and J 3 bases; bases outside gene matches: 3. Germline CDR1 is MDHEN and CDR2 is SYDVKM. CDR3 nucleotide sequence: TGTGCCAGCTCAGGGACAGGCTACGAGCAGTACTTC. This encodes CASSGTGYEQYF.

The chain uses TRBV2 and TRBJ2-7, with 14 bases that match TRBD2. The CDR3 totals 17 residues. The J segment lost 3 bases and the V segment lost 4 bases, leaving 8 bases of the junction unmatched. Germline CDR1 reads SNHLY; CDR2 reads FYNNEI. Here the CDR3 reads CASSGSGTSGGLYEQYF. Written as DNA, the CDR3 is TGTGCCAGCAGTGGTTCCGGGACTAGCGGGGGACTCTACGAGCAGTACTTC.

This chain joins TRBV20-1 and TRBJ2-7; D gene uncertain. The CDR3 sequence is 15 residues long. Deletions cut 0 bases from V and 5 bases from J, with 17 bases between. Germline V gene lookup returns CDR1 DFQATT and CDR2 SNEGSKA (reference sequence). CDR3 sequence (DNA): TGCAGTGCTAGAGATAGAAGCCGGAAAGGCAACGAGCAGTACTTC. Protein product: CSARDRSRKGNEQYF.